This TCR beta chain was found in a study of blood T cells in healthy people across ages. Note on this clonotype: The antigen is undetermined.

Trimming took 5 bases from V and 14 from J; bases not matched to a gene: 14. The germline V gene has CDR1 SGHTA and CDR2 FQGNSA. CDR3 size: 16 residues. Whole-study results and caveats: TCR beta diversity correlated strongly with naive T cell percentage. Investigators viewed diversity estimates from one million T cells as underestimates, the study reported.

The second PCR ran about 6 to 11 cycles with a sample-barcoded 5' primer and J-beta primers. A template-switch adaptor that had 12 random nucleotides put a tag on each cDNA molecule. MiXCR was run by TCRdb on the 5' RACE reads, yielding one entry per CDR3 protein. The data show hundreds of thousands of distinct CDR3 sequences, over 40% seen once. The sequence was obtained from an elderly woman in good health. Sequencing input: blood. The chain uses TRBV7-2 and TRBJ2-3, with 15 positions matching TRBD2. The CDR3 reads CASSPPGLAGGGYAYF. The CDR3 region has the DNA TGTGCCAGCAGCCCACCGGGACTAGCGGGAGGAGGATACGCGTATTTT.